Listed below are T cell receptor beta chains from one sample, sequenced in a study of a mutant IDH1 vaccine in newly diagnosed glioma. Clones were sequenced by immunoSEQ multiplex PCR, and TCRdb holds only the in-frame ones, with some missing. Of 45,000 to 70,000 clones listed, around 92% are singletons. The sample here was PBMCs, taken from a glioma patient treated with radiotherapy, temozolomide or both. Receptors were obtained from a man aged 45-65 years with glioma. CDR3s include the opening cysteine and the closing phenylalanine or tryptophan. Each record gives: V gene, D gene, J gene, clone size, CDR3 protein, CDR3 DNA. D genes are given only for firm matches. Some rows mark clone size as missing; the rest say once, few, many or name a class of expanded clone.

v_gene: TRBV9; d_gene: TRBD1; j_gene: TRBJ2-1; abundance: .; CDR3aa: CASSVGARDRGLSEQFF; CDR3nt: TGTGCCAGCAGCGTAGGGGCCCGGGACAGGGGGCTCAGTGAGCAGTTCTTC
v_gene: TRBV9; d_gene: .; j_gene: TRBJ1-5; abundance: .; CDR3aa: CASSVDWGGGQPQHF; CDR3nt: TGTGCCAGCAGCGTAGATTGGGGGGGAGGTCAGCCCCAGCATTTT
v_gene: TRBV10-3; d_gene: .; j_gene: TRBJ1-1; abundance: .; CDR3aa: CAISESKGSVNTEAFF; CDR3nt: TGTGCCATCAGTGAGTCAAAGGGGTCAGTGAACACTGAAGCTTTCTTT
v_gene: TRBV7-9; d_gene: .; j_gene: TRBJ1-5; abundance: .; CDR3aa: CASSLPDQPQHF; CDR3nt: TGTGCCAGCAGCTTACCCGATCAGCCCCAGCATTTT
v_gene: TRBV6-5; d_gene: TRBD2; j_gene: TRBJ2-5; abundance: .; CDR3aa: CASSYSLAGAQETQYF; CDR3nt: TGTGCCAGCAGTTACTCCCTAGCGGGGGCCCAAGAGACCCAGTACTTC
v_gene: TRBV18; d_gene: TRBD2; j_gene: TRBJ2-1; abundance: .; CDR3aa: CASSPIGGGGNEQFF; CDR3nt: TGTGCCAGCTCACCCATCGGGGGGGGAGGCAATGAGCAGTTCTTC
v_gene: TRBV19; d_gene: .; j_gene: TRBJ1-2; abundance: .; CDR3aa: CASSVGRNGYTF; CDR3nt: TGTGCCAGTAGTGTGGGCAGGAATGGCTACACCTTC
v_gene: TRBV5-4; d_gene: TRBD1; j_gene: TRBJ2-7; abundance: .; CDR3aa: CASSSWGQDYEQYF; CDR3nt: TGTGCCAGCAGCTCATGGGGACAGGACTACGAGCAGTACTTC
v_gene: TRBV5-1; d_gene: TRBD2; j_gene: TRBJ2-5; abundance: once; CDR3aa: CASSLGRGGKETQYF; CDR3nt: TGCGCCAGCAGCTTGGGTCGGGGGGGCAAAGAGACCCAGTACTTC
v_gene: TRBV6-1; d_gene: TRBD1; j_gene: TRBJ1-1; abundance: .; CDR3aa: CASSAPGQGNTEAFF; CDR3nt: TGTGCCAGCAGTGCACCGGGACAGGGGAACACTGAAGCTTTCTTT
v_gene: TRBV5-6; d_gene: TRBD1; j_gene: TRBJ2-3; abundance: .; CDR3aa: CASSTAGTGQTDTQYF; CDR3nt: TGTGCCAGCAGCACAGCGGGGACAGGGCAAACAGATACGCAGTATTTT
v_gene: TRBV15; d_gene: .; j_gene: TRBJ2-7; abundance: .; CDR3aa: CATSLDYRENYEQYF; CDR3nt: TGTGCCACCAGCTTGGACTACAGGGAAAACTACGAGCAGTACTTC
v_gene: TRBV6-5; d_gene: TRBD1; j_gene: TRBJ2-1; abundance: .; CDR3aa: CASSPDRDVYNEQFF; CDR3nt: TGTGCCAGCAGTCCGGACAGGGACGTCTACAATGAGCAGTTCTTC
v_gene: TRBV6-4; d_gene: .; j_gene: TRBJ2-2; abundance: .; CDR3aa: CASSVEGRTGELFF; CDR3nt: TGTGCCAGCAGTGTCGAGGGGCGCACCGGGGAGCTGTTTTTT
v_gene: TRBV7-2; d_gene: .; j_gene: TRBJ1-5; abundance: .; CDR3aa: CASSLVGTGRNQPQHF; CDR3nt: TGTGCCAGCAGCTTAGTTGGGACGGGGCGGAATCAGCCCCAGCATTTT
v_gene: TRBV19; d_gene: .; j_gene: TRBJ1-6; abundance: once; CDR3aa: CASTLAYNSPLHF; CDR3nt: TGTGCCAGCACCTTAGCGTATAATTCACCCCTCCACTTT
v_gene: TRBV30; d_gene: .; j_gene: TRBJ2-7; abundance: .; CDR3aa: CAWSARIPGQRHEQYF; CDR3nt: TGTGCCTGGAGCGCCCGGATTCCGGGACAACGCCACGAGCAGTACTTC
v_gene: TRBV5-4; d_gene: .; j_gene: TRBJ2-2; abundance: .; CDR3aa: CASLRSNTGELFF; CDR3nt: TGTGCCAGCTTAAGATCGAACACCGGGGAGCTGTTTTTT
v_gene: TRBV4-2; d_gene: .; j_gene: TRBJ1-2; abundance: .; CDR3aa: CASSQQQGTRVRGYTF; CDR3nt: TGTGCCAGCAGCCAGCAACAGGGTACCCGGGTGAGAGGCTACACCTTC
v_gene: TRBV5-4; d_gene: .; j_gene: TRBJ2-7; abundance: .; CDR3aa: CASSLAGAEQYF; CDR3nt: TGTGCCAGCAGCTTGGCGGGGGCCGAGCAGTACTTC
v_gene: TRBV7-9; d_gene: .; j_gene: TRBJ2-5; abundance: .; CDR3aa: CASSHPQGPETQYF; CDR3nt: TGTGCCAGCAGCCATCCACAGGGCCCAGAGACCCAGTACTTC
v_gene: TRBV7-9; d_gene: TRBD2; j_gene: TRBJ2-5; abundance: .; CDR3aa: CASSLGASGDGETQYF; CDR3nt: TGTGCCAGCAGCTTAGGGGCTAGCGGGGATGGAGAGACCCAGTACTTC
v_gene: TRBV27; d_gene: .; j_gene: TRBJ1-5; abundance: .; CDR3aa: CASSLNGDLLLSNQPQHF; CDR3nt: TGTGCCAGCAGTTTAAATGGGGACCTACTTTTAAGCAATCAGCCCCAGCATTTT
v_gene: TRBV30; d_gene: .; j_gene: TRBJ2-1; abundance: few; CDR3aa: CAWGGPSPYNEQFF; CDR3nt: TGTGCCTGGGGTGGACCATCACCCTACAATGAGCAGTTCTTC
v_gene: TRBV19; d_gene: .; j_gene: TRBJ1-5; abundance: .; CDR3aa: CASRPPGQYNQPQHF; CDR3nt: TGTGCCAGTAGGCCCCCCGGACAGTACAATCAGCCCCAGCATTTT
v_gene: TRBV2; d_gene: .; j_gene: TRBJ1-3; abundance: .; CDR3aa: CASSSRPSSGNTIYF; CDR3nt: TGTGCCAGCAGTTCCCGCCCCAGCTCTGGAAACACCATATATTTT
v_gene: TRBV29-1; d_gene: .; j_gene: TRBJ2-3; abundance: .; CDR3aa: CSVWGAAGGTDTQYF; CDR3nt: TGCAGCGTATGGGGAGCTGCTGGGGGCACAGATACGCAGTATTTT
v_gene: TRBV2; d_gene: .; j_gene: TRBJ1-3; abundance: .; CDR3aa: CASASSGNTIYF; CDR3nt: TGTGCCAGCGCCAGCTCTGGAAACACCATATATTTT
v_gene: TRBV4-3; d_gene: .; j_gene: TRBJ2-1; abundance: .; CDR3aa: CASSQDFINEQFF; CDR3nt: TGCGCCAGCAGCCAAGATTTCATTAATGAGCAGTTCTTC
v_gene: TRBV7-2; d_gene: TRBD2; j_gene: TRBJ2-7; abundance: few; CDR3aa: CASSLLAGTYEQYF; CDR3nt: TGTGCCAGCAGCTTACTAGCGGGCACCTACGAGCAGTACTTC
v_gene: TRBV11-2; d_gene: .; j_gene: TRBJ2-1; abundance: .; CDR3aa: CASSPPPRGKEQFF; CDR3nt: TGTGCCAGCAGCCCACCCCCCCGCGGGAAGGAGCAGTTCTTC